Shown below are 5 T cell receptor beta chains from a single sample sequenced in a study of OX40 agonist ivuxolimab in advanced cancers. Libraries were constructed by the immunoSEQ multiplex PCR assay. This immuneACCESS table, as held by TCRdb, lists in-frame sequences with V and J called but not all clones. Of the missing ones, under half trace to an unresolved V gene in checked studies; the others have no known cause. Here the sample has about 23,000 clones; 77% occur a single time. The ten top clones hold roughly 18% of the sample. The sequencing here drew on CD4+ or CD8+ T cells sorted from blood, taken in a trial of the OX40 agonist ivuxolimab. These receptors were taken from an adult with an advanced solid tumor such as melanoma, head and neck, liver or kidney cancer.

The chain has TRBV28 and TRBJ2-3, with D maybe TRBD2 (5 bases). CDR3 length equals 15 residues. Germline-derived CDR1 and CDR2 are MDHEN and SYDVKM. The ends were cut back, 3 bases at V and 0 bases at J, with 10 bases in the middle. The CDR3 reads CASSFGKASTDTQYF. CDR3 DNA sequence: TGTGCCAGCAGTTTCGGGAAAGCTAGCACAGATACGCAGTATTTT.

The chain is built from TRBV4-3 and TRBJ2-7; a possible D gene is TRBD2 (6 bases). The CDR3 totals 15 residues. Germline V CDR1 and CDR2: LGHNA, YSLEER. V dropped 1 base and J dropped 7 bases, with 17 bases sitting between them. The chain's CDR3 is CASSQVFGGLREQYF. The CDR3, as DNA: TGCGCCAGCAGCCAAGTCTTCGGGGGTCTACGGGAGCAGTACTTC.

The V call is TRBV28, the J call TRBJ1-5; the match to TRBD1 covers 11 bases. CDR1 and CDR2 from the germline V gene are MDHEN and SYDVKM. Trimming took 6 bases from V and 0 from J; bases not matched to a gene: 10. The CDR3 spans 18 residues. The CDR3 DNA sequence: TGTGCCAGCAGCCCATCCGGGACAGGGGGGATTAGCAATCAGCCCCAGCATTTT. Protein sequence: CASSPSGTGGISNQPQHF.

This clone was seen once. The CDR3 nucleotides are TGCAGCGTTGAAAAGTCTGGGGCCAACGTCCTGACTTTC. It specifies CSVEKSGANVLTF. This chain links TRBV29-1 with TRBJ2-6; D is uncertain. The V and J ends lost 2 bases and 1 base respectively, with 3 bases between them. Germline lookup yields CDR1 SQVTM and CDR2 ANQGSEA. The CDR3 runs 13 residues.

The chain recombines TRBV29-1 with TRBJ1-3; D remains ambiguous. Germline CDR1 reads SQVTM; CDR2 reads ANQGSEA. Between the trimmed V and J ends, which lost 4 bases and 8 bases, there was a span of 15 bases. The CDR3 extends over 13 amino acids. The chain's CDR3 is CSVGGNAGDTIYF. The CDR3, as DNA: TGCAGCGTTGGAGGCAATGCCGGCGACACCATATATTTT.